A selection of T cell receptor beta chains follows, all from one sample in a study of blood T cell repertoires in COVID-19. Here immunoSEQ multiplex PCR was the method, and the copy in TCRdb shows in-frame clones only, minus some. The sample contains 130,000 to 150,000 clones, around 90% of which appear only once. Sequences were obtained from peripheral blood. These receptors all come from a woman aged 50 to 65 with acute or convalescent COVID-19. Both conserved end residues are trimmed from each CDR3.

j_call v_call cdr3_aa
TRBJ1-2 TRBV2 ASSREVYGYT
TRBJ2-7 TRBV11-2 ASSGTGGYEQY
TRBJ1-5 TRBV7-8 ASSFRTDEHQPQH
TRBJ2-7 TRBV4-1 ASSQGSSGVTEQY
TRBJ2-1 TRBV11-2 ASSFAGTDEQF
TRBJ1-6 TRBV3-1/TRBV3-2 ASSLIGQGNSPLH
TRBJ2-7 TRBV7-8 ASIRDRYDDEQY
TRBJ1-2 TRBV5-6 ASSLVSNGYT
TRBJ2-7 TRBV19 ASSSNTPGGTSGSVYEQY
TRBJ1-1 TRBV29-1 SATHDRGRFAEAF
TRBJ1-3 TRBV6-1 ASSERGAPDTIY
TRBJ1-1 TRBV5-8 ASSDRQGQTEAF
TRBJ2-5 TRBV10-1 ASNGRHQETQY
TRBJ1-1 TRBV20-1 SASLGAIRAEAF
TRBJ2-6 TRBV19 ASSIWGRSPGTGANVLT
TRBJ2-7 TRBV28 ASSLGQSPLYEQY
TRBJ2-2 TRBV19 ASRGAANTGELF
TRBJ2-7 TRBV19 ASSRQGAVYEQY
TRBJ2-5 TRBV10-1 ASSESGGGPDQY
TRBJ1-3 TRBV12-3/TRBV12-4 AQVRSGNTIY
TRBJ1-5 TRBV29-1 SVEENGDQPQH
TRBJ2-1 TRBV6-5 ASSSGLAGGAYEQF
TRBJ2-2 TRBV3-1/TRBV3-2 ASSFWTGGNTGELF
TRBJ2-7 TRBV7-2 ASSVFSGSSYEQY